This T cell receptor beta chain was sequenced for a study of blood T cell repertoires in COVID-19. In this sample, this clone turned up a few times. This CDR3 spans 16 amino acids. Per the germline V gene, CDR1 is MNHEY and CDR2 is SVGAGI. Trimming at V came to 0 bases and at J to 10 bases, leaving 9 bases not matched to a gene. Assay used: immunoSEQ multiplex PCR; TCRdb lists only in-frame clones, some missing. The sample yields approximately 150,000 clones, roughly four fifths seen once. The sample taken for sequencing was peripheral blood. This TCR derives from a human donor with acute or convalescent COVID-19. The donor label of this sample is uncertain. The J gene is TRBJ1-6, the V gene TRBV6-5, with TRBD1 matching over 7 bases. The chain's CDR3 is CASSYSNPGGLSPLHF. In DNA form, the CDR3 reads TGTGCCAGCAGTTACTCGAATCCAGGGGGGCTCTCACCCCTCCACTTT.